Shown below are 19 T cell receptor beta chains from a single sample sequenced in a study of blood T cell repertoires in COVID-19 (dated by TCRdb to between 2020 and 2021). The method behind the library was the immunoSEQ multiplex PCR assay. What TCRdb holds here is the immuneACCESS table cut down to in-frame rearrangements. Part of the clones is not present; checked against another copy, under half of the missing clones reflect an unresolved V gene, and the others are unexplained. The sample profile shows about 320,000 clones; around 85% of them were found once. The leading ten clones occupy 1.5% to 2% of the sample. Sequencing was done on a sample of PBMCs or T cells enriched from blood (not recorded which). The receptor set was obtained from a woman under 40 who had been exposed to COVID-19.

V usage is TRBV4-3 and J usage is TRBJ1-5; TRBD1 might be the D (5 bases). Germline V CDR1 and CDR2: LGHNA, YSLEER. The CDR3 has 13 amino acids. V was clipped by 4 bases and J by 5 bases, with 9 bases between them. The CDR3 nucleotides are TGCGCCAGCAGCCTCAGGGTTGATCAGCCCCAGCATTTT. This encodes CASSLRVDQPQHF.

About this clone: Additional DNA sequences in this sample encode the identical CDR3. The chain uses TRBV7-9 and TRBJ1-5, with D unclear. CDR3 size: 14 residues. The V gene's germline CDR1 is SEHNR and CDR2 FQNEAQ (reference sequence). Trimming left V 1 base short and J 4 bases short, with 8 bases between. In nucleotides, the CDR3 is TGTGCCAGCAGCTTAGAAGGGAGAAATCAGCCCCAGCATTTT. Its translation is CASSLEGRNQPQHF.

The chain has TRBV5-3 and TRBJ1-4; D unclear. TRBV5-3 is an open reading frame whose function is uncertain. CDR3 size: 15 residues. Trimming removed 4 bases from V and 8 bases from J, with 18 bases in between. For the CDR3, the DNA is TGTGCCAGAAGCCCGACGGGTCGATTCGGGGAAAAACTGTTTTTT. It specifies CARSPTGRFGEKLFF.

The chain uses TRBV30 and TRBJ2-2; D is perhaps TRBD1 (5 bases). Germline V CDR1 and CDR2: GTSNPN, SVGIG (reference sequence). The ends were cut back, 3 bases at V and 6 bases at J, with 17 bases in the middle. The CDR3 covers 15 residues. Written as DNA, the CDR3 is TGTGCCTGGAGGGTTAGACAGCGAGATTCCGGGGAGCTGTTTTTT. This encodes CAWRVRQRDSGELFF.

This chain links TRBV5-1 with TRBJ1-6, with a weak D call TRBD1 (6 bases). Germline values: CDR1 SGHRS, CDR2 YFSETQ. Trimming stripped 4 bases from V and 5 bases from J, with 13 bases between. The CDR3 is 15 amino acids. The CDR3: CASSNGQFDNSPLHF. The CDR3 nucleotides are TGCGCCAGCAGCAATGGACAGTTTGATAATTCACCCCTCCACTTT.

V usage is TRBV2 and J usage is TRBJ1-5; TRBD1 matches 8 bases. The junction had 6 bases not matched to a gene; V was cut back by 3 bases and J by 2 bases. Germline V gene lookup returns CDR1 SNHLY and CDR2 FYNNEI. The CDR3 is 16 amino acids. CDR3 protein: CASSERTGMGNQPQHF. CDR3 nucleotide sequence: TGTGCCAGCAGTGAGCGGACAGGGATGGGCAATCAGCCCCAGCATTTT. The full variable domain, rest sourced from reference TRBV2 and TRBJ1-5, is EPEVTQTPSHQVTQMGQEVILRCVPISNHLYFYWYRQILGQKVEFLVSFYNNEISEKSEIFDDQFSVERPDGSNFTLKIRSTKLEDSAMYFCASSERTGMGNQPQHFGDGTRLSIL.

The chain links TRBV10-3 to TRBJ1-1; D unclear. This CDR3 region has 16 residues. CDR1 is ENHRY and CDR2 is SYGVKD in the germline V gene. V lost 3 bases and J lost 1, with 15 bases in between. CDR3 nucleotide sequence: TGTGCCATCAGTGACTGGACTACCGTCCCGAACACTGAAGCTTTCTTT. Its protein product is CAISDWTTVPNTEAFF.

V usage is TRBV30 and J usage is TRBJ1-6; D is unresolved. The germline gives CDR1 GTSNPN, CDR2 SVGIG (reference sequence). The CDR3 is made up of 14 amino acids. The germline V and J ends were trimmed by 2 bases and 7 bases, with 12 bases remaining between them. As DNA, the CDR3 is TGTGCCTGGAGTCCACCGACATGGAATTCACCCCTCCACTTT. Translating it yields CAWSPPTWNSPLHF.

The CDR3 nucleotides read TGTGCCACCCGAAGGGGTTTGACTGAAGCTTTCTTT. Its protein product is CATRRGLTEAFF. This chain uses TRBV28 with TRBJ1-1, with D perhaps TRBD1 (5 bases). Trimming shortened V by 10 bases and J by 5 bases, and 14 bases separated the two germline ends. Germline loops: CDR1 MDHEN, CDR2 SYDVKM. This CDR3 region has 12 residues.

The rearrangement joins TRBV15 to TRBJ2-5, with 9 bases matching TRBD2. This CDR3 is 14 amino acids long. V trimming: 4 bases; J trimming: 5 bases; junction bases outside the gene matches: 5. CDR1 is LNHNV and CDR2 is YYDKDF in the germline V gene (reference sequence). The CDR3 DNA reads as TGTGCCACCAGCACGCGGGGGGGCGGGGAGACCCAGTACTTC. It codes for CATSTRGGGETQYF.

CDR3 loop: CATSDLGLALNEQFF. Here the CDR3 DNA reads TGTGCCACCAGTGATTTGGGACTAGCGCTCAATGAGCAGTTCTTC. The chain joins TRBV24-1 to TRBJ2-1, with TRBD2 matching over 9 bases. The trim removed 0 bases at V and 6 bases at J, leaving 2 bases unmatched. CDR3 length: 15 amino acids. Germline assignment: CDR1 KGHDR and CDR2 SFDVKD.

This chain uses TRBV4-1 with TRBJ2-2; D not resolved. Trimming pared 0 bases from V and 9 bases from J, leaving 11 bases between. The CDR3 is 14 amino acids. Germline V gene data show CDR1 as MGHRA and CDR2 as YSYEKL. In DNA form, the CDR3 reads TGCGCCAGCAGCCAAGAGGTGGGCTCCAGGGAGCTGTTTTTT. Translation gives CASSQEVGSRELFF.

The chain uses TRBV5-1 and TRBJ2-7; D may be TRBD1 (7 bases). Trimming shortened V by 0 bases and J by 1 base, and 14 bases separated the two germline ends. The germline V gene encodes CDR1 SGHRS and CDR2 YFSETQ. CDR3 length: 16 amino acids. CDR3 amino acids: CASSLVAGGSSYEQYF. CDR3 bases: TGCGCCAGCAGCTTGGTAGCAGGGGGGTCATCCTACGAGCAGTACTTC.

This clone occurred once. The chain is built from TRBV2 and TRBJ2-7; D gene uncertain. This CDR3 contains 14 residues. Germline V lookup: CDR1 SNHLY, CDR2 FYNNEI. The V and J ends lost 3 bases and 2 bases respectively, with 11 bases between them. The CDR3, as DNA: TGTGCCAGCAGTGAGTGGTACCGAGCCTACGAGCAGTACTTC. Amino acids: CASSEWYRAYEQYF.

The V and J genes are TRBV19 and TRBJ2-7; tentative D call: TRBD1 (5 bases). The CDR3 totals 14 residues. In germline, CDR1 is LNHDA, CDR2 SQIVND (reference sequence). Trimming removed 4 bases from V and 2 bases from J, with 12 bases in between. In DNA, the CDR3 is TGTGCCAGTAGTAAAGAGACAGACGCCTACGAGCAGTACTTC. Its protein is CASSKETDAYEQYF.

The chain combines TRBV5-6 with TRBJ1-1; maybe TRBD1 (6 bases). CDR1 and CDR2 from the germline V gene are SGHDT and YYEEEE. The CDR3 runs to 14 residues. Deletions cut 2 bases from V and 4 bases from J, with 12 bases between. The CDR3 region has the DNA TGTGCCAGCAGCTTAGGTGGGGGCGGCACTGAAGCTTTCTTT. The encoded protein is CASSLGGGGTEAFF. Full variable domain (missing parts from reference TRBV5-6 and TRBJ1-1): DAGVTQSPTHLIKTRGQQVTLRCSPKSGHDTVSWYQQALGQGPQFIFQYYEEEERQRGNFPDRFSGHQFPNYSSELNVNALLLGDSALYLCASSLGGGGTEAFFGQGTRLTVV.

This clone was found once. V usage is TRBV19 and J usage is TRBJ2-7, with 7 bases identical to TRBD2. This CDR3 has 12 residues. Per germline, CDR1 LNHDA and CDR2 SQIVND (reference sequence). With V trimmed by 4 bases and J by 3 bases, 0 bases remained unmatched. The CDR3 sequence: CASSSGSYEQYF. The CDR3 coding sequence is TGTGCCAGTAGTAGCGGGAGCTACGAGCAGTACTTC. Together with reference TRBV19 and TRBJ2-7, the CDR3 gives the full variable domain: DGGITQSPKYLFRKEGQNVTLSCEQNLNHDAMYWYRQDPGQGLRLIYYSQIVNDFQKGDIAEGYSVSREKKESFPLTVTSAQKNPTAFYLCASSSGSYEQYFGPGTRLTVT.

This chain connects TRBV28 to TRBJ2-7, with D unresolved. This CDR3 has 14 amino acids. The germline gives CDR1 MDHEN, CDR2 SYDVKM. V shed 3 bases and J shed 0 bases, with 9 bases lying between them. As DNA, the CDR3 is TGTGCCAGCAGTTTCCGGGTTATCTCCTACGAGCAGTACTTC. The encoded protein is CASSFRVISYEQYF.

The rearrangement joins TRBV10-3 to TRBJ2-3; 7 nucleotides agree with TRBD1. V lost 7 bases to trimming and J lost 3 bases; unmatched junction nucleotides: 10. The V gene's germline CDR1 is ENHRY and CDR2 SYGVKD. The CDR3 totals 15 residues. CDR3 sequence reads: CAITKTGVGTDTQYF. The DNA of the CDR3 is TGTGCCATCACCAAAACAGGGGTCGGGACAGATACGCAGTATTTT.